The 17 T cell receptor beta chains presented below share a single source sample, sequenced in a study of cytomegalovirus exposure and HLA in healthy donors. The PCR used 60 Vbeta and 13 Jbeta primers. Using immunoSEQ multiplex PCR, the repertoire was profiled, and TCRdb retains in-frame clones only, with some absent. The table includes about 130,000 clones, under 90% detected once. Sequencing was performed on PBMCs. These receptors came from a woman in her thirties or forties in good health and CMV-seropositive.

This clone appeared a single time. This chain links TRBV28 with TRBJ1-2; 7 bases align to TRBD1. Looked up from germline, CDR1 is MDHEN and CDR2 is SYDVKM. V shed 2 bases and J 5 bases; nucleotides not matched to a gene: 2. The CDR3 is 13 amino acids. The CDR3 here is CASSLDRVYGYTF. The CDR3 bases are TGTGCCAGCAGTTTAGACAGGGTGTATGGCTACACCTTC.

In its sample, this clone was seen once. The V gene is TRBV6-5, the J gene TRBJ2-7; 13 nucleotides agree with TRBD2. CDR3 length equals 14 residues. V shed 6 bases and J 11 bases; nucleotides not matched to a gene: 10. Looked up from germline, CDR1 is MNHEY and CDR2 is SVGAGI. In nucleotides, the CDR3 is TGTGCCAGCAGCCCCGGGACTAGCGGGGCTGATGAGTACTTC. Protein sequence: CASSPGTSGADEYF.

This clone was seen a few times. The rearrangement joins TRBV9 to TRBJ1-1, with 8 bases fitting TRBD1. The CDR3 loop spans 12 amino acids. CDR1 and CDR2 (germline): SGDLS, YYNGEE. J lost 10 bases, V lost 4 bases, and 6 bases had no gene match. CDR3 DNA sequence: TGTGCCAGCAGCCCCTCGGACAGGGCAGCTTTCTTT. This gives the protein CASSPSDRAAFF.

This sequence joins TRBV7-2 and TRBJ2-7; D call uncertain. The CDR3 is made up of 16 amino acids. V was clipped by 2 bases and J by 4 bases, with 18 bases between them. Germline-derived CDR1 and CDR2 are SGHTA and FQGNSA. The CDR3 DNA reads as TGTGCCAGCAGCTTATACACGGATCGGGTAAGGTACGAGCAGTACTTC. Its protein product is CASSLYTDRVRYEQYF.

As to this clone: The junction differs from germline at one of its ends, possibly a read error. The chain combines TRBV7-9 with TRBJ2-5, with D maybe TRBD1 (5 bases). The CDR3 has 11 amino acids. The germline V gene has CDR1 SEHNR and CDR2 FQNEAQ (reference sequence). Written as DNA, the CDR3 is TGTTCCAGCCTGAAGGGGGAGACCCAGTACTTC. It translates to CSSLKGETQYF.

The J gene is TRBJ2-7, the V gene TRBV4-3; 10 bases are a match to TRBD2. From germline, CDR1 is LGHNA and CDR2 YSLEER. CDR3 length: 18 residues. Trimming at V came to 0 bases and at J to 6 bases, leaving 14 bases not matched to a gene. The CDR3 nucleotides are TGCGCCAGCAGCCAAGAGTCTAGCGGGAGTCTGGCATCGGTCGAGCAGTACTTC. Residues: CASSQESSGSLASVEQYF.

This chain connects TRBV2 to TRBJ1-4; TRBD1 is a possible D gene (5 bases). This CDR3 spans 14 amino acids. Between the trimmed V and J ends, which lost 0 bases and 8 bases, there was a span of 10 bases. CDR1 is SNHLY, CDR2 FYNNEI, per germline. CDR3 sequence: CASSEAWGGEKLFF. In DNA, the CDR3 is TGTGCCAGCAGTGAAGCCTGGGGGGGGGAAAAACTGTTTTTT. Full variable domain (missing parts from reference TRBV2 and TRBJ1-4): EPEVTQTPSHQVTQMGQEVILRCVPISNHLYFYWYRQILGQKVEFLVSFYNNEISEKSEIFDDQFSVERPDGSNFTLKIRSTKLEDSAMYFCASSEAWGGEKLFFGSGTQLSVL.

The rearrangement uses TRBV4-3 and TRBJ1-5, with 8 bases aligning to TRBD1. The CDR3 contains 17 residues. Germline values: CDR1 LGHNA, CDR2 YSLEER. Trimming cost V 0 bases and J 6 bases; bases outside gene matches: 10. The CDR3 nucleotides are TGCGCCAGCAGCCAAGACAGGACAGGGAATTTTGGTCAGCCCCAGCATTTT. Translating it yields CASSQDRTGNFGQPQHF.

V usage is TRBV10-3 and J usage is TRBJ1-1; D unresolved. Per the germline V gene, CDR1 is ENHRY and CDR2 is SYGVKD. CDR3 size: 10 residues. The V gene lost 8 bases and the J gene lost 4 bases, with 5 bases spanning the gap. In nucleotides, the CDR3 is TGTGCCATCCGGAGCACTGAAGCTTTCTTT. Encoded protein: CAIRSTEAFF.

This CDR3 is CASSPQPGLSGNTIYF. The CDR3 nucleotides are TGTGCCAGCAGCCCTCAGCCAGGGTTATCTGGAAACACCATATATTTT. The V call is TRBV9, the J call TRBJ1-3, with D possibly being TRBD1 (5 bases). Germline assignment: CDR1 SGDLS and CDR2 YYNGEE. V was clipped by 4 bases and J by 1 base, with 15 bases between them. There are 16 residues in the CDR3.

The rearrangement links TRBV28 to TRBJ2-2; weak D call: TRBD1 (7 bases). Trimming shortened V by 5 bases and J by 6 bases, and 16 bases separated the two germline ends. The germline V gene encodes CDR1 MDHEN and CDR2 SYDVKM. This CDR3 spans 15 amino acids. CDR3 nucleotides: TGTGCCAGCAGTCAAATCAGGGGGGTTCCCGGGGAGCTGTTTTTT. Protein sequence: CASSQIRGVPGELFF.

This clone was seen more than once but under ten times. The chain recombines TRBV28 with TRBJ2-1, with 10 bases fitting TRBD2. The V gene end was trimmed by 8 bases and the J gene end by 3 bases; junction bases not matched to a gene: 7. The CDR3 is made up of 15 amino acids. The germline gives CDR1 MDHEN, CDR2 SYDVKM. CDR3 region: CASSFTSGVYNEQFF. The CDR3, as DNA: TGTGCCAGCTCTTTCACTAGCGGGGTCTACAATGAGCAGTTCTTC.

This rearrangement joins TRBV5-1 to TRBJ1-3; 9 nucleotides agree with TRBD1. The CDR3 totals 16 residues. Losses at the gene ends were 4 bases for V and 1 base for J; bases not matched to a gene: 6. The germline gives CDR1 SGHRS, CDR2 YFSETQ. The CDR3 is CASSGNRGLSGNTIYF. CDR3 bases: TGCGCCAGCAGCGGTAACAGGGGGCTATCTGGAAACACCATATATTTT.

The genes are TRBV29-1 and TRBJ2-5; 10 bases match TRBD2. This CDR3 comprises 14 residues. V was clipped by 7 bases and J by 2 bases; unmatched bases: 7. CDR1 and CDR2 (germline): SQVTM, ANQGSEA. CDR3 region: CSATSGIQQETQYF. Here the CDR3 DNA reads TGCAGCGCCACTAGCGGGATTCAGCAAGAGACCCAGTACTTC.

CDR3 residues: CASSPGQVSNQPQHF. The CDR3 coding sequence is TGTGCCAGCTCACCAGGACAGGTCAGCAATCAGCCCCAGCATTTT. This chain uses TRBV18 with TRBJ1-5; TRBD1 agrees at 7 bases. Germline V gene data show CDR1 as KGHSH and CDR2 as LQKENI. CDR3 length: 15 residues. V was pared by 2 bases and J by 1 base, with 2 bases of the junction left unmatched.

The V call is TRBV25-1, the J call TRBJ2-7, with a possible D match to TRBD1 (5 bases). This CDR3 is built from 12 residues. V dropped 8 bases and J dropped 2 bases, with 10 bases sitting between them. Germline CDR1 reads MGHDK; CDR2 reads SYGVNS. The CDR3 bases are TGTGCCAGCGGGGCCCAAACCTACGAGCAGTACTTC. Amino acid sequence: CASGAQTYEQYF.

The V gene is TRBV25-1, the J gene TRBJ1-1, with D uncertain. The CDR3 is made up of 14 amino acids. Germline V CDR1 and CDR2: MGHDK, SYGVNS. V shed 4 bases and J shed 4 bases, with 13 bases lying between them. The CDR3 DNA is TGTGCCAGCAGTGCAGTCTCGGGGTTCACTGAAGCTTTCTTT. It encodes CASSAVSGFTEAFF.